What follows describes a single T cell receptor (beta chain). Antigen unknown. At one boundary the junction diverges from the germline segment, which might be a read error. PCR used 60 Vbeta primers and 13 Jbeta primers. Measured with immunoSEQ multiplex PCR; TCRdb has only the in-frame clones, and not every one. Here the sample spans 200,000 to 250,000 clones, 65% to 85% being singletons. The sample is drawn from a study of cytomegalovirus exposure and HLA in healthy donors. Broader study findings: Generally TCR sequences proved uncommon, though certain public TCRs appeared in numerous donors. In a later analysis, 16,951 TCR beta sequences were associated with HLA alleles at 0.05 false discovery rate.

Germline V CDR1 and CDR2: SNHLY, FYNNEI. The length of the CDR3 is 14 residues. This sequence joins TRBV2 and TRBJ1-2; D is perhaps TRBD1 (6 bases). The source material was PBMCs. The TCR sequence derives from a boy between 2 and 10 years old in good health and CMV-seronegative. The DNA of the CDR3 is TGTGCCAGCAGCGCTCCACAGGGTGTCGATGGCTACCCCTTC. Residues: CASSAPQGVDGYPF. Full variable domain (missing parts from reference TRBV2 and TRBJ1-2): EPEVTQTPSHQVTQMGQEVILRCVPISNHLYFYWYRQILGQKVEFLVSFYNNEISEKSEIFDDQFSVERPDGSNFTLKIRSTKLEDSAMYFCASSAPQGVDGYPFGSGTRLTVV.